This TCR beta chain derives from a study of molecular identifiers for immune sequencing clone quantification. Study summary: Four of five splits of RNA from about 20,000 or 100,000 naive CD8 cells were sequenced in replicates. Study-level results: Clones that exceeded 20 RNA copies held over 99% of effector molecules, yet under 1% in naive cells.

TCRdb analysed the PCR reads with MiXCR anew, one entry per CDR3 protein. The repertoire consists of 250,000 to 400,000 distinct CDR3 sequences, with around a fifth occurring once and the leading ten covering over 0.7%. With 10%, 30% or 50% of RNA, roughly 20,000 to 1,000,000 naive CD8 T cells were sequenced. As for this clonotype: Its antigen is undetermined.

The receptor was isolated from a human donor in good health. Some libraries in this study had Jurkat cell RNA spiked in. Material: naive CD8+ T cells from blood, with Jurkat cell RNA spiked in. Documented subset: FACS-sorted CD8+CD4-CCR7+CD45RA+ naive T cells.

The CDR3 coding sequence is TGCAGTAGCCGGGTTGGACAGGGGAGCACCTACGAGCAGTACTTC. Amino acid sequence: CSSRVGQGSTYEQYF. The V and J genes are TRBV20-1 and TRBJ2-7; 9 bases map to TRBD1. Trimming cost V 8 bases and J 2 bases; bases outside gene matches: 13. The germline CDR1 and CDR2 sequences are DFQATT and SNEGSKA (reference sequence). The length of the CDR3 is 15 residues.